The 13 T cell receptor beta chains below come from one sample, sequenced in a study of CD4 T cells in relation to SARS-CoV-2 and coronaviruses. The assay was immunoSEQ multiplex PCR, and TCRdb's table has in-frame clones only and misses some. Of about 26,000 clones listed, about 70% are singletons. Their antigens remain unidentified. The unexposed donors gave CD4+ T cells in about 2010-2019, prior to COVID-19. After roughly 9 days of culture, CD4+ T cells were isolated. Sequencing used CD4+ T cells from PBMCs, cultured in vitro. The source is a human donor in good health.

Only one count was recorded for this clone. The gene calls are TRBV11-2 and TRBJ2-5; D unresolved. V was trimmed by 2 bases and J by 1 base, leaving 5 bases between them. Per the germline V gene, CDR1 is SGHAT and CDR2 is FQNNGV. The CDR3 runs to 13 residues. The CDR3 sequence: CASSLTLQETQYF. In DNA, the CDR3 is TGTGCCAGCAGCTTAACTCTCCAAGAGACCCAGTACTTC.

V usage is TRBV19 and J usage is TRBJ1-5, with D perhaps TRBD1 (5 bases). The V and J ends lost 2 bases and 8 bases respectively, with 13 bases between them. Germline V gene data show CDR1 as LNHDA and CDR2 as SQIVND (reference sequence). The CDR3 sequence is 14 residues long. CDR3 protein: CASSIRGGPEPQHF. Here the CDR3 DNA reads TGTGCCAGTAGTATAAGGGGAGGGCCGGAGCCCCAGCATTTT.

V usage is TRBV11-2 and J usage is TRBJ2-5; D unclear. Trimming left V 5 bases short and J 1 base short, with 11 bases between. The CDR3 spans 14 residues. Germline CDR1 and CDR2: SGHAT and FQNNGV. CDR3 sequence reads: CASSERYSQETQYF. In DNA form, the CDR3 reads TGTGCCAGCAGCGAGAGATATAGCCAAGAGACCCAGTACTTC.

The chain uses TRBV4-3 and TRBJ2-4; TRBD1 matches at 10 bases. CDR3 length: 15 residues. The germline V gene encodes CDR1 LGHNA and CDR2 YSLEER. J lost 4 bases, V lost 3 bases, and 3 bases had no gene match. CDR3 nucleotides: TGCGCCAGCAGCCAGGGACAGGGGCAAAAAAACATTCAGTACTTC. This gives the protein CASSQGQGQKNIQYF.

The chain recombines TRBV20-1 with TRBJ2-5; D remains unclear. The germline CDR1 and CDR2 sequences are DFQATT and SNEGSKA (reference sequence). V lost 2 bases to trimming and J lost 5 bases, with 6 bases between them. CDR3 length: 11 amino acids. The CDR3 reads CSARSRETQYF. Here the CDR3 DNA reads TGCAGTGCTAGATCGAGGGAGACCCAGTACTTC.

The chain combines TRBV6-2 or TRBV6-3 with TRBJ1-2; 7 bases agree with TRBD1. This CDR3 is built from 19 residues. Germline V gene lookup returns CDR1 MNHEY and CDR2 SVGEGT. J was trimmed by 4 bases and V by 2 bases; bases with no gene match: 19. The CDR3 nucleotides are TGTGCCAGCAGTTACCCGTCCGAGGGCCCACAGGGGAGTGTCTATGGCTACACCTTC. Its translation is CASSYPSEGPQGSVYGYTF.

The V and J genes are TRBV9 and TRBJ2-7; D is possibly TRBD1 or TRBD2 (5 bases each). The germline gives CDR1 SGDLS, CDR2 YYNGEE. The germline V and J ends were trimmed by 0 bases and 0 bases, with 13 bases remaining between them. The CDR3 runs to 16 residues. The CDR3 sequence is CASSVGGSFSSYEQYF. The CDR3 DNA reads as TGTGCCAGCAGCGTAGGGGGGTCCTTTAGCTCCTACGAGCAGTACTTC.

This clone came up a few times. This chain's CDR3 is CASSLVGVVGEQYF. For the CDR3, the DNA is TGTGCCAGCAGCTTGGTCGGGGTTGTAGGCGAGCAGTACTTC. V and J are TRBV5-6 and TRBJ2-7, with D possibly being TRBD2 (5 bases). The CDR3 length is 14 residues. The V end was cut by 0 bases, the J end by 6 bases, with 13 bases between. From germline, CDR1 is SGHDT and CDR2 YYEEEE.

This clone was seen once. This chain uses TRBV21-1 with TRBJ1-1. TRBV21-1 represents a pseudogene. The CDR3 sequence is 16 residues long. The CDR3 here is CASSKGRGAPNTEAFF. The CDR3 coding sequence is TGTGCCAGCAGCAAAGGGAGAGGGGCTCCGAACACTGAAGCTTTCTTT.

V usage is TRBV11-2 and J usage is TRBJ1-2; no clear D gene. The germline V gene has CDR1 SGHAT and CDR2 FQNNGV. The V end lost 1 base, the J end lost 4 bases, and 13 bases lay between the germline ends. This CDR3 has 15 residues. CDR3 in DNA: TGTGCCAGCAGCTTAGTGGGTGGCGGGAGCTATGGCTACACCTTC. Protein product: CASSLVGGGSYGYTF.

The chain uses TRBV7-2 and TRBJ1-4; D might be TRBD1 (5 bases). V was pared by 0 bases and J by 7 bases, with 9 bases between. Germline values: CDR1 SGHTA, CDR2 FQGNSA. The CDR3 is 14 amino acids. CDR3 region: CASSLAGQSEKLFF. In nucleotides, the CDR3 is TGTGCCAGCAGCTTAGCGGGGCAGTCTGAAAAACTGTTTTTT.

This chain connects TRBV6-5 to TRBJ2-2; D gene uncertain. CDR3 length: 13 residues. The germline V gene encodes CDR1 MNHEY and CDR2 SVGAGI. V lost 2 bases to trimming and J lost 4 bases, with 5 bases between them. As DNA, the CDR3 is TGTGCCAGCAGTTACCCAGGCACCGGGGAGCTGTTTTTT. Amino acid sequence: CASSYPGTGELFF.

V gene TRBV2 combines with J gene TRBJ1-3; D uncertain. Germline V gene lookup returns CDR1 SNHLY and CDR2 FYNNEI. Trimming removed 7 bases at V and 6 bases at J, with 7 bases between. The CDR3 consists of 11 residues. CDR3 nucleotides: TGTGCCAGCAAGTATCCAAACACCATATATTTT. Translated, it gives CASKYPNTIYF.